This T cell receptor beta chain originates from a study of shared clonotypes between healthy human individuals. Looking at the study overall: Participating donors consisted of two women and a few men aged 18 to 49. Each donor's CD4 naive and CD4 memory cells filled three plates apiece, CD8 naive two, and CD8 memory one. Study-level points and caveats: Clonotypes not shared had lower generation probabilities than those common to all four donors.

The germline V gene encodes CDR1 SEHNR and CDR2 FQNEAQ (reference sequence). V lost 3 bases and J lost 8, with 26 bases in between. CDR3 length equals 18 residues. Naive CD8 cells lacked CD45RO and underwent positive selection for CCR7, leaving out terminally differentiated effector memory CD45RA+ cells. Assay used: immunoSEQ multiplex PCR; TCRdb lists only in-frame clones, some missing. The sample carries about 2.2 million clones, around 95% recorded once. As concerns this clone: Its cognate antigen is unknown.

Sequenced material: naive CD8+ T cells from PBMCs. The clonotype comes from a young man in good health. Some clones in this sample may be carry-over from other donors' samples. This chain joins TRBV7-9 and TRBJ2-1; D is possibly TRBD2 (6 bases). The CDR3, as DNA: TGTGCCAGCAGCTTTTCAAAGGGGCGGGGATCGTTTCAACATGAGCAGTTCTTC. Protein sequence: CASSFSKGRGSFQHEQFF. Based on the CDR3 plus reference TRBV7-9 and TRBJ2-1, the full variable domain is DTGVSQNPRHKITKRGQNVTFRCDPISEHNRLYWYRQTLGQGPEFLTYFQNEAQLEKSRLLSDRFSAERPKGSFSTLEIQRTEQGDSAMYLCASSFSKGRGSFQHEQFFGPGTRLTVL.